One and the same sample provided the 6 T cell receptor beta chains below, sequenced in a study of T-cell memory formation after mild COVID-19. TCRdb analysed the 5' RACE reads with MiXCR anew, one entry per CDR3 protein. The sample has hundreds of thousands of distinct CDR3 sequences; under 25% are singletons. The sequenced sample consisted of PBMCs or a T cell subset sorted from them (not recorded which). The receptors were gathered from a man aged 18-30 years who had mild COVID-19 (a few samples of this study predate the infection). Cell type and time point are not known.

This chain links TRBV29-1 with TRBJ2-3; TRBD1 matches 8 bases. Trimming cost V 6 bases and J 0 bases; bases outside gene matches: 14. Germline V gene sequence: CDR1 SQVTM, CDR2 ANQGSEA. The CDR3 consists of 17 residues. The CDR3 protein is CSVRLYAGGPSTDTQYF. The DNA for the CDR3 is TGCAGCGTCCGCCTGTATGCAGGGGGCCCTAGCACAGATACGCAGTATTTT.

V and J are TRBV6-6 and TRBJ2-7, with TRBD1 matching 8 bases. V gave up 7 bases and J gave up 6 bases; unmatched junction bases: 2. Germline V gives CDR1 MNHNY, CDR2 SVGAGI (reference sequence). This CDR3 has 11 amino acids. The CDR3 region has the DNA TGTGCCAGCATAGGACAGGGCGAGCAGTACTTC. Amino acids: CASIGQGEQYF.

This clonotype was observed a few times. The rearrangement links TRBV6-2 or TRBV6-3 to TRBJ2-3; D is possibly TRBD1 or TRBD2 (5 bases each). The CDR3 spans 15 residues. V was clipped by 2 bases and J by 1 base, with 10 bases between them. Germline V CDR1 and CDR2: MNHEY, SVGEGT. Here the CDR3 DNA reads TGTGCCAGCAGTTACCGGGACGGTGGCACAGATACGCAGTATTTT. This codes for CASSYRDGGTDTQYF.

The chain employs TRBV29-1 and TRBJ2-1, with unresolved D. The CDR3 covers 14 residues. CDR1 SQVTM and CDR2 ANQGSEA come from the germline V gene. Trimming cost V 4 bases and J 0 bases, with 10 bases left between them. The CDR3 loop is CSVGLDSSYNEQFF. CDR3 coding DNA: TGCAGCGTTGGGCTCGATAGCTCCTACAATGAGCAGTTCTTC.

The chain carries TRBV7-6 and TRBJ2-2; D possibly corresponds to TRBD1 (6 bases). Trimming removed 5 bases from V and 2 bases from J, with 15 bases in between. Germline CDR1 and CDR2: SGHVS and FNYEAQ. CDR3 size: 16 residues. The CDR3 nucleotides are TGTGCCAGCAGCCTACAGGGCACCGTTAACACCGGGGAGCTGTTTTTT. Its protein product is CASSLQGTVNTGELFF.

This clonotype was observed a handful of times. The gene calls are TRBV7-2 and TRBJ2-5; 14 bases are shared with TRBD2. J lost 2 bases, V lost 6 bases, and 5 bases had no gene match. The V gene's germline CDR1 is SGHTA and CDR2 FQGNSA. The CDR3 totals 16 residues. CDR3 coding DNA: TGTGCCAGCAGTAAGGGACTAGCGGGGGTGCAAGAGACCCAGTACTTC. It specifies CASSKGLAGVQETQYF. The full variable domain, rest sourced from reference TRBV7-2 and TRBJ2-5, is GAGVSQSPSNKVTEKGKDVELRCDPISGHTALYWYRQSLGQGLEFLIYFQGNSAPDKSGLPSDRFSAERTGGSVSTLTIQRTQQEDSAVYLCASSKGLAGVQETQYFGPGTRLLVL.